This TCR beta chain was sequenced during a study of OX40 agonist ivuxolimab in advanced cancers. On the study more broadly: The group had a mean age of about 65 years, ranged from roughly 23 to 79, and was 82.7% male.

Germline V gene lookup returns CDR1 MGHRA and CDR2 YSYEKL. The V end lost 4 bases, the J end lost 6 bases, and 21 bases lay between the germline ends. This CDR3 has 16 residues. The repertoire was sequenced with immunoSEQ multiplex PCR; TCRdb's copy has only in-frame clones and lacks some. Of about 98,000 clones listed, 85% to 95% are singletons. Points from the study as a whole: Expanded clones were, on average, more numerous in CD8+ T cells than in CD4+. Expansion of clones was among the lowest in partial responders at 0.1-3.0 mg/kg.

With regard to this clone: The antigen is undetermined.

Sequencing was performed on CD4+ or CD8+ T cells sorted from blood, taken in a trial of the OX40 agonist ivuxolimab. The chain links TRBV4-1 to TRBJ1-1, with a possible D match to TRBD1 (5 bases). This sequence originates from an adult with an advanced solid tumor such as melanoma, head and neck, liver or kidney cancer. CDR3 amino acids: CASSPRPHRDRSEAFF. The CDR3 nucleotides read TGCGCCAGCAGCCCTAGGCCCCACCGGGACCGCTCTGAAGCTTTCTTT.